One and the same sample provided the 8 T cell receptor beta chains below, sequenced in a study of tumor-infiltrating lymphocytes in primary liver carcinoma. The study co-extracted DNA and RNA from 20-30 mg of unsorted bulk tissue. The input was around 530 ng total RNA; TCR beta cDNA was made from it with a constant-region primer. The TCR beta library was amplified through three nested multiplex PCR rounds in a modified ARM-PCR procedure. It was with TRBV1-TRBV30 forward primers and a C-beta reverse primer that the first two PCR rounds were run, at roughly 9 cycles each. TCRdb ran MiXCR on the multiplex PCR reads and lists one entry per CDR3 protein. There are about 190,000 distinct CDR3 sequences in the sample; 85% occur only once, and 15% to 20% lies in the top ten. Sequenced input: tumor tissue from primary liver carcinoma. These receptors all stem from a man in his forties with primary liver carcinoma and hepatitis B virus infection.

Regarding this clonotype: The CDR3 ends on some other residue instead of the conserved phenylalanine or tryptophan, so this is likely a read error. This chain links TRBV28 with TRBJ2-6; TRBD1 agrees at 9 bases. CDR1 and CDR2 (germline): MDHEN, SYDVKM. The CDR3 runs to 20 residues. The V and J ends lost 10 bases and 0 bases, in that order; junction bases with no gene match: 19. As DNA, the CDR3 is TGTGCCATCATCCCAGCTGGACAGGGGAAGGGCCGCTCTGGGGCCAACGTCCTGACTCTC. Protein: CAIIPAGQGKGRSGANVLTL.

In the case of this clonotype: A read error may explain this, as a much larger clone is one base away. CDR3 nucleotides: TGCGCCAGCAGCTTGTTGGGGCAATCGAACACCCGGGAGCTGTTTTTT. It is translated as CASSLLGQSNTRELFF. The chain joins TRBV5-1 to TRBJ2-2; D might be TRBD1 (5 bases). The germline V gene has CDR1 SGHRS and CDR2 YFSETQ. This CDR3 is built from 16 residues.

On this clonotype itself: Because the CDR3's place on the DNA is in doubt, the DNA is left out and the CDR3 is given as listed by TCRdb. This rearrangement joins TRBV29-1 to TRBJ2-3. Germline V gives CDR1 SQVTM, CDR2 ANQGSEA. The CDR3 length is 13 residues, termini included. The CDR3 reads CCVGLGSTDTQYF.

The gene calls are TRBV4-1 and TRBJ2-1; 9 bases align to TRBD1. Per germline, CDR1 MGHRA and CDR2 YSYEKL. This CDR3 has 15 residues. The chain's CDR3 is CTSSLGGTGYNEQFF. CDR3 nucleotide sequence: TGCACTAGCAGCCTTGGCGGGACAGGGTACAATGAGCAGTTCTTC.

As for this clonotype: One junction end disagrees with the germline gene, perhaps due to a read error. The chain combines TRBV5-1 with TRBJ2-3, with D tentatively TRBD1 (5 bases). This CDR3 contains 14 residues. CDR1 is SGHRS, CDR2 YFSETQ, per germline. CDR3 nucleotide sequence: TGTTCCAGCAGCTTGCGGCAGGGCACACATACGCAGTATTTT. Its protein product is CSSSLRQGTHTQYF.

Concerning this clonotype: A read error is possible here, since a much larger clone lies one base away. The chain combines TRBV24-1 with TRBJ2-3; D gene uncertain. CDR1 is KGHDR, CDR2 SFDVKD, per germline. V dropped 4 bases and J dropped 7 bases, with 14 bases sitting between them. The CDR3 is made up of 14 amino acids. In nucleotides, the CDR3 is TGTGCCACCAGTGACAACCGTGGTGTGAATACGCAGTATTTT. Amino acid sequence: CATSDNRGVNTQYF.

In regard to this clonotype: A much larger clone lies a single base off, so this may be a read error. The rearrangement links TRBV11-1 to TRBJ2-1, with D uncertain. V lost 2 bases and J 3 bases, leaving 11 bases between the germline ends. The CDR3 has 15 residues. The V gene's germline CDR1 is SGHAT and CDR2 FQDESV (reference sequence). The CDR3 is CASSLHQSFYNEQFF. The DNA for the CDR3 is TGTGCCAGCAGCTTACACCAGAGCTTCTACAATGAGCAGTTCTTC.

For this clonotype: An end of the junction differs from the germline gene, which may be a read error. The V call is TRBV6-2 or TRBV6-3, the J call TRBJ2-7; D may match TRBD1 or TRBD2 (5 bases each). Germline CDR1 MNHEY, CDR2 SVGEGT. CDR3 length: 14 residues. CDR3 loop: CACKRLQEVYERYF. The CDR3 nucleotides are TGTGCCTGCAAGAGACTACAGGAGGTCTACGAGCGGTACTTC.